Listed here is a single T cell receptor beta chain. Its antigen is still unknown. The sample comes from a study of CD8+ T cells in alopecia areata. This CDR3 spans 14 amino acids. V gave up 1 base and J gave up 1 base, with 4 bases separating them. In germline, CDR1 is SGHTA, CDR2 FQGTGA. Treatment denoted: oral pan-JAK inhibitor, 5-10 mg twice daily. Lesional scalp punch biopsies and peripheral blood were collected from alopecia areata patients. The study's findings and limits: Whether baseline CD8+ expansion is linked to response remains uncertain, given a single nonresponder. Many expanded lesional clones persisted during tofacitinib (in both scalp and blood). Clonality was higher in lesional than normal scalp, especially in alopecia totalis/universalis.

cDNA reverse transcribed from extracted RNA served as the sequencing template. This table comes from immunoSEQ multiplex PCR, and its TCRdb copy is limited to in-frame clones, with some not included. The sample shows hundreds of thousands of clones, roughly 63% of them seen only once. Sample: CD4+ T cells sorted from blood, taken at approximately week 51, from a patient treated with tofacitinib. The TCR comes from a human donor with alopecia areata. V and J are TRBV7-3 and TRBJ2-2; D is undetermined. CDR3 DNA sequence: TGTGCCAGCAGCTTAATCAGGAACACCGGGGAGCTGTTTTTT. The encoded protein is CASSLIRNTGELFF.